Below, 21 T cell receptor beta chains from the same sample are listed, as sequenced in a study of Ad26.COV2.S vaccination and SARS-CoV-2 variants. The treatment was: about 20 received Ad26.COV2.S at low or high dose, single or two shots; 5 received placebo; per-sample allocation not given. Sampling happened 63 days after the first vaccine or placebo injection. Some clones are missing from TCRdb's copy, which holds only in-frame ones; the method was immunoSEQ multiplex PCR. The repertoire holds roughly 680,000 clones, about 90% seen once, with approximately 1.5% in the top ten. The material was peripheral blood, obtained in a trial of Ad26.COV2.S vaccine versus placebo. Receptors originate from a person aged 18-65 years who received the Ad26.COV2.S COVID-19 vaccine or a placebo.

The CDR3, as DNA: TGCGCCAGCAGCCCCGGGACCGTCGGGGATGAGCAGTTCTTC. Its protein is CASSPGTVGDEQFF. This chain joins TRBV5-1 and TRBJ2-1, with D possibly called TRBD1 or TRBD2 (5 bases each). V dropped 4 bases and J dropped 8 bases, with 16 bases sitting between them. This CDR3 contains 14 residues. Germline V gives CDR1 SGHRS, CDR2 YFSETQ.

The rearrangement uses TRBV6-1 and TRBJ2-2; D call uncertain. The CDR3 is 15 residues long. V was trimmed by 6 bases and J by 1 base, leaving 12 bases between them. The germline V gene has CDR1 MNHNS and CDR2 SASEGT. The CDR3 DNA is TGTGCCAGCAGCAGCCCCTCCGGGAACACCGGGGAGCTGTTTTTT. Residues: CASSSPSGNTGELFF.

The V and J genes are TRBV5-1 and TRBJ2-3; 14 nucleotides match TRBD2. Trimming at V came to 3 bases and at J to 4 bases, leaving 4 bases not matched to a gene. Germline V gene lookup returns CDR1 SGHRS and CDR2 YFSETQ. This CDR3 spans 16 amino acids. The DNA of the CDR3 is TGCGCCAGCAGCTCAGGGACTAGCGGGGGAGCAGATACGCAGTATTTT. Residues: CASSSGTSGGADTQYF. The full variable domain, with the rest looked up from reference TRBV5-1 and TRBJ2-3, is KAGVTQTPRYLIKTRGQQVTLSCSPISGHRSVSWYQQTPGQGLQFLFEYFSETQRNKGNFPGRFSGRQFSNSRSEMNVSTLELGDSALYLCASSSGTSGGADTQYFGPGTRLTVL.

This clone has a handful of counts. V usage is TRBV3-1 (or the pseudogene TRBV3-2) and J usage is TRBJ2-7; D might be TRBD2 (6 bases). V lost 1 base to trimming and J lost 3 bases, with 13 bases between them. CDR3 size: 15 residues. Germline CDR1 and CDR2: LGHDT and YNNKEL (reference sequence). The DNA of the CDR3 is TGTGCCAGCAGCCAAGCTGAGGACTACTTCTACGAGCAGTACTTC. Translated, it gives CASSQAEDYFYEQYF.

The V gene is TRBV7-2, the J gene TRBJ1-1, with D possibly being TRBD1 (5 bases). Germline-derived CDR1 and CDR2 are SGHTA and FQGNSA. Trimming took off 5 bases at V and 7 bases at J, with 14 bases between the two ends. The CDR3 has 13 amino acids. In nucleotides, the CDR3 is TGTGCCAGCAGCCCCGGGGTGGGGGTTGAAGCTTTCTTT. It yields the protein CASSPGVGVEAFF.

This clone was observed a single time. The chain couples TRBV7-9 to TRBJ2-5; no firm D call. Germline V CDR1 and CDR2: SEHNR, FQNEAQ (reference sequence). Trimming pared 2 bases from V and 2 bases from J, leaving 9 bases between. The CDR3 consists of 14 residues. The CDR3 DNA reads as TGTGCCAGCAGCTTAATAGGTCTTCAAGAGACCCAGTACTTC. It yields the protein CASSLIGLQETQYF.

The J gene is TRBJ2-7, the V gene TRBV30; no clear D. Trimming removed 2 bases at V and 3 bases at J, with 5 bases between. The CDR3 spans 11 residues. CDR1 and CDR2 (germline): GTSNPN, SVGIG (reference sequence). CDR3 nucleotides: TGTGCCTGGAGTACGAGCTACGAGCAGTACTTC. It codes for CAWSTSYEQYF.

On this clone: In the same sample, other DNA sequences code for this CDR3. V usage is TRBV12-3 or TRBV12-4 and J usage is TRBJ1-5, with D unclear. The ends were cut back, 3 bases at V and 6 bases at J, with 6 bases in the middle. The CDR3 has 12 amino acids. CDR3 nucleotide sequence: TGTGCCAGCAGTTTGTCGGGTCAGCCCCAGCATTTT. Its protein product is CASSLSGQPQHF.

The gene calls are TRBV7-2 and TRBJ2-2; D uncertain. Germline CDR1 is SGHTA and CDR2 is FQGNSA. This CDR3 has 12 amino acids. The germline V and J ends were trimmed by 7 bases and 3 bases, with 6 bases remaining between them. DNA for the CDR3: TGTGCCAGCACCCAGTACACCGGGGAGCTGTTTTTT. This translates into CASTQYTGELFF. The complete variable domain, with remaining parts taken from reference TRBV7-2 and TRBJ2-2, reads GAGVSQSPSNKVTEKGKDVELRCDPISGHTALYWYRQSLGQGLEFLIYFQGNSAPDKSGLPSDRFSAERTGGSVSTLTIQRTQQEDSAVYLCASTQYTGELFFGEGSRLTVL.

V usage is TRBV30 and J usage is TRBJ1-1; the D is unclear. The CDR3 has 11 residues. The germline V gene has CDR1 GTSNPN and CDR2 SVGIG (reference sequence). Trimming shortened V by 6 bases and J by 4 bases, and 9 bases separated the two germline ends. Here the CDR3 DNA reads TGTGCCTGTCAAACGGGCACTGAAGCTTTCTTT. Translation: CACQTGTEAFF.

The gene calls are TRBV11-3 and TRBJ2-2; D unresolved. Trimming took off 8 bases at V and 0 bases at J, with 10 bases between the two ends. This CDR3 region has 14 residues. The germline V gene has CDR1 SGHNT and CDR2 YENEEA. CDR3 coding DNA: TGTGCCAGCTCCCCTTCCGCGAACACCGGGGAGCTGTTTTTT. Amino acids: CASSPSANTGELFF.

This chain links TRBV18 with TRBJ2-1, with D hard to call. CDR3 size: 14 residues. V was clipped by 3 bases and J by 6 bases, with 12 bases between them. Germline V gene lookup returns CDR1 KGHSH and CDR2 LQKENI. The CDR3 bases are TGTGCCAGCTCACCTTCCAATCTCGGCAATGAGCAGTTCTTC. Its translation: CASSPSNLGNEQFF. Variable domain in full (rest from reference TRBV18 and TRBJ2-1): NAGVMQNPRHLVRRRGQEARLRCSPMKGHSHVYWYRQLPEEGLKFMVYLQKENIIDESGMPKERFSAEFPKEGPSILRIQQVVRGDSAAYFCASSPSNLGNEQFFGPGTRLTVL.

CDR3 amino acids: CASSRNYGRAYEQYF. DNA of the CDR3: TGTGCCAGCAGCCGAAACTATGGCAGGGCTTACGAGCAGTACTTC. The chain recombines TRBV5-6 with TRBJ2-7, with D possibly matching TRBD1 (5 bases). Germline assignment: CDR1 SGHDT and CDR2 YYEEEE. The CDR3 sequence is 15 residues long. V shed 4 bases and J shed 4 bases, with 18 bases lying between them.

The J gene is TRBJ1-5, the V gene TRBV9; D unresolved. Trimming pared 2 bases from V and 2 bases from J, leaving 8 bases between. Germline V gene data show CDR1 as SGDLS and CDR2 as YYNGEE. The CDR3 length is 14 residues. The CDR3 sequence: CASSVEAGNQPQHF. CDR3 coding DNA: TGTGCCAGCAGCGTCGAAGCGGGCAATCAGCCCCAGCATTTT.

This clone was counted once. The chain links TRBV5-1 to TRBJ2-6; D gene ambiguous. Trimming removed 0 bases at V and 0 bases at J, with 10 bases between. The CDR3 spans 17 residues. From germline, CDR1 is SGHRS and CDR2 YFSETQ. The CDR3 spells CASSLVSSVSGANVLTF. In nucleotides, the CDR3 is TGCGCCAGCAGCTTGGTCTCGTCGGTCTCTGGGGCCAACGTCCTGACTTTC.

To note about this clone: The same CDR3 arises from other DNA sequences in this sample as well. The chain recombines TRBV5-6 with TRBJ1-1; D not resolved. Germline V gene lookup returns CDR1 SGHDT and CDR2 YYEEEE. This CDR3 spans 12 amino acids. Trimming pared 0 bases from V and 5 bases from J, leaving 5 bases between. The CDR3 sequence is CASSLEGTEAFF. CDR3 DNA sequence: TGTGCCAGCAGCTTGGAAGGGACTGAAGCTTTCTTT.

The chain recombines TRBV4-1 with TRBJ2-7; D might be TRBD1 (6 bases). The CDR3 contains 14 residues. Germline assignment: CDR1 MGHRA and CDR2 YSYEKL. The ends were cut back, 1 base at V and 2 bases at J, with 9 bases in the middle. CDR3 in amino acids: CASSQAGQTYEQYF. The CDR3 bases are TGCGCCAGCAGCCAAGCCGGACAGACCTACGAGCAGTACTTC.

This chain links TRBV28 with TRBJ2-4, with unresolved D. The V and J ends lost 2 bases and 7 bases respectively, with 6 bases between them. The germline gives CDR1 MDHEN, CDR2 SYDVKM. This CDR3 region has 12 residues. As DNA, the CDR3 is TGTGCCAGCAGTTTAAACGGTAACATTCAGTACTTC. Translation gives CASSLNGNIQYF.

The chain links TRBV4-3 to TRBJ1-2, with D possibly matching TRBD1 (5 bases). V gave up 0 bases and J gave up 8 bases, with 13 bases separating them. This CDR3 has 14 residues. Germline loops: CDR1 LGHNA, CDR2 YSLEER. The CDR3 sequence: CASSQDWGSGGYTF. The CDR3 region has the DNA TGCGCCAGCAGCCAAGATTGGGGCAGTGGGGGCTACACCTTC.

This chain links TRBV5-1 with TRBJ2-3; 11 bases agree with TRBD1. After removal of 0 bases from V and 4 bases from J, the junction contained 4 bases not matched to a gene. CDR1 SGHRS and CDR2 YFSETQ come from the germline V gene. This CDR3 is built from 16 residues. The DNA for the CDR3 is TGCGCCAGCAGCTTGGGGGACAGGGGGGAAGCAGATACGCAGTATTTT. It yields the protein CASSLGDRGEADTQYF.

This chain connects TRBV7-9 to TRBJ1-2; D remains unclear. The germline CDR1 and CDR2 sequences are SEHNR and FQNEAQ (reference sequence). This CDR3 contains 13 residues. With 1 base removed from V and 4 bases from J, the gap between germline ends came to 7 bases. CDR3 DNA: TGTGCCAGCAGCTTAGTGCGGGGCTATGGCTACACCTTC. It yields the protein CASSLVRGYGYTF.